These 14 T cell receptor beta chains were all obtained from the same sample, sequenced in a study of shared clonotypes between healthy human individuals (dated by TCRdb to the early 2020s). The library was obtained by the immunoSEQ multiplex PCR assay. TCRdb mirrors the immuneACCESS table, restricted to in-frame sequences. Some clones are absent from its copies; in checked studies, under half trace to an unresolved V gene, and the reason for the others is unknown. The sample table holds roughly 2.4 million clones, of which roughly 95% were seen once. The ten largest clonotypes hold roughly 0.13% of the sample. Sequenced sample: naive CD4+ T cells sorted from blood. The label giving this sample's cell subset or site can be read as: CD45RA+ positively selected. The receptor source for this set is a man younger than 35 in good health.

In nucleotides, the CDR3 is TGTGCCAGCAGCACCACACTAGCGGAAGCCTACGAGCAGTACTTC. Residues: CASSTTLAEAYEQYF. This chain uses TRBV11-2 with TRBJ2-7; 8 nucleotides agree with TRBD2. Trimming removed 5 bases from V and 2 bases from J; junction bases left unmatched: 8. The germline V gene has CDR1 SGHAT and CDR2 FQNNGV. The CDR3 totals 15 residues.

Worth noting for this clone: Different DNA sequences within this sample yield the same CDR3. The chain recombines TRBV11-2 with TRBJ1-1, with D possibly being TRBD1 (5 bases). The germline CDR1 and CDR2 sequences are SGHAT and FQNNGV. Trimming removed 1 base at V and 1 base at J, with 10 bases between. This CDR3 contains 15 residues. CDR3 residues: CASSLVGDRNTEAFF. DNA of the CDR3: TGTGCCAGCAGCTTAGTGGGGGACCGGAACACTGAAGCTTTCTTT. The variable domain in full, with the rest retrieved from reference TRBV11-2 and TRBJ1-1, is EAGVAQSPRYKIIEKRQSVAFWCNPISGHATLYWYQQILGQGPKLLIQFQNNGVVDDSQLPKDRFSAERLKGVDSTLKIQPAKLEDSAVYLCASSLVGDRNTEAFFGQGTRLTVV.

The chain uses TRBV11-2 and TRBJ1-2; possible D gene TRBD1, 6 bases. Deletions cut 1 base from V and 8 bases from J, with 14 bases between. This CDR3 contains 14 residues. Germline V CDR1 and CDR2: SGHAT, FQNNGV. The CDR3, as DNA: TGTGCCAGCAGCTTAGCTTTGGACAGATCAGGCTACACCTTC. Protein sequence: CASSLALDRSGYTF.

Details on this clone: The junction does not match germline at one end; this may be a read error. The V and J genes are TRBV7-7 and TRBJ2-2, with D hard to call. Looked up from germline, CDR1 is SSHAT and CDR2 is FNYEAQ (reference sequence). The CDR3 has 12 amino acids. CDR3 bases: TGTGCTAGCAGTCACACCACCGGGGAGCTGTTTTTT. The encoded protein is CASSHTTGELFF. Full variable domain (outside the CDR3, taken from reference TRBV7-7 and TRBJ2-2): GAGVSQSPRYKVTKRGQDVTLRCDPISSHATLYWYQQALGQGPEFLTYFNYEAQPDKSGLPSDRFSAERPEGSISTLTIQRTEQRDSAMYRCASSHTTGELFFGEGSRLTVL.

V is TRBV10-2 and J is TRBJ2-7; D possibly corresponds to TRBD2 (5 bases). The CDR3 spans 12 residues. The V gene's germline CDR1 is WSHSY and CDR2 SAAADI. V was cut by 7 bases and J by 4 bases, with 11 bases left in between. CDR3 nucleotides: TGCGCCAGCACCGAGGGCCAGTACGAGCAGTACTTC. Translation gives CASTEGQYEQYF.

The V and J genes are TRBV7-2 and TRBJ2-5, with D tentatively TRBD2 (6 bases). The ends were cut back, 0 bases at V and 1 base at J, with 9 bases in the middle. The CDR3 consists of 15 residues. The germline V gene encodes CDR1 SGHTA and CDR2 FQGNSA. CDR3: CASSLAMGGQETQYF. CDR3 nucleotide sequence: TGTGCCAGCAGCTTAGCGATGGGGGGCCAAGAGACCCAGTACTTC.

The CDR3 nucleotides read TGTGCCTGGGGACAGGGGATGCCCACAGGTGAGCAGTTCTTC. It is translated as CAWGQGMPTGEQFF. The chain employs TRBV30 and TRBJ2-1; 9 bases agree with TRBD1. The CDR3 has 14 amino acids. CDR1 is GTSNPN and CDR2 is SVGIG in the germline V gene (reference sequence). The J segment lost 9 bases and the V segment lost 5 bases, leaving 11 bases of the junction unmatched.

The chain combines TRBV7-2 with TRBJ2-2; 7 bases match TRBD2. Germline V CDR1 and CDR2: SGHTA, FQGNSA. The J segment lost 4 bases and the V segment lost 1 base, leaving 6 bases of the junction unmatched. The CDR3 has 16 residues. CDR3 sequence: CASSLGASGLTGELFF. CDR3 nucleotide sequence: TGTGCCAGCAGCTTAGGCGCTAGCGGTCTCACCGGGGAGCTGTTTTTT.

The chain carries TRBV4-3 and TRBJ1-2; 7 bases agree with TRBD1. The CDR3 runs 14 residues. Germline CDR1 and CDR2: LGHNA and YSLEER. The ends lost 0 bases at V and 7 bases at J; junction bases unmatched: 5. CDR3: CASSQEDRESGYTF. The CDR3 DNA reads TGCGCCAGCAGCCAAGAAGACAGGGAAAGTGGCTACACCTTC.

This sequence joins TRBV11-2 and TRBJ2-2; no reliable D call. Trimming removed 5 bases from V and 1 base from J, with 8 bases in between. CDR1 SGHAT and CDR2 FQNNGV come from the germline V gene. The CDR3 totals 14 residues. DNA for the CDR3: TGTGCCAGCAGCAAACAAGTGAACACCGGGGAGCTGTTTTTT. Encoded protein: CASSKQVNTGELFF.

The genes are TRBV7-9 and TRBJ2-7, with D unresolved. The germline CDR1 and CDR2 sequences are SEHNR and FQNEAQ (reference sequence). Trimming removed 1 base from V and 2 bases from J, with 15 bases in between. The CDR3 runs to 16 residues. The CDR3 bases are TGTGCCAGCAGCTTAGAGCTGGTTTTGGTTCCCTACGAGCAGTACTTC. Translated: CASSLELVLVPYEQYF.

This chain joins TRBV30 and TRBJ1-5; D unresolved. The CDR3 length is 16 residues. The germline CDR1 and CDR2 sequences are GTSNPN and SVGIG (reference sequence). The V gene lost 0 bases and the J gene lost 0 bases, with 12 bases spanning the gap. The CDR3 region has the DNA TGTGCCTGGAGTGTACTCAATCCTTATAGCAATCAGCCCCAGCATTTT. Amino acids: CAWSVLNPYSNQPQHF. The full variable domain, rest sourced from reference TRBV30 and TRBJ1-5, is SQTIHQWPATLVQPVGSPLSLECTVEGTSNPNLYWYRQAAGRGLQLLFYSVGIGQISSEVPQNLSASRPQDRQFILSSKKLLLSDSGFYLCAWSVLNPYSNQPQHFGDGTRLSIL.

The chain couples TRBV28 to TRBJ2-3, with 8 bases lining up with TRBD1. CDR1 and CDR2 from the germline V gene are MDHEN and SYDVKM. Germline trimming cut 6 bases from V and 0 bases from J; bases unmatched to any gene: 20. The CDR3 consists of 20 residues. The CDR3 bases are TGTGCCAGCAGACCCCCTCCCGGGACAGGAAATTTTCCTAGCACAGATACGCAGTATTTT. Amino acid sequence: CASRPPPGTGNFPSTDTQYF.

The CDR3 nucleotides are TGTGCCTCCACGGGCCTTTACTCTGGAAACACCATATATTTT. Translated, it gives CASTGLYSGNTIYF. This chain connects TRBV30 to TRBJ1-3; D gene unclear. In germline, CDR1 is GTSNPN, CDR2 SVGIG (reference sequence). The length of the CDR3 is 14 residues. V dropped 7 bases and J dropped 0 bases, with 13 bases sitting between them.